This entry lists 23 T cell receptor beta chains sequenced from one sample in a study of T cell responses to AZD1222 COVID-19 vaccine. Generated by immunoSEQ multiplex PCR, the TCRdb table keeps only in-frame clones and is missing some. Among under 95,000 clones listed, 89% were seen once. The specimen was peripheral blood, collected on day 0 of AZD1222 vaccination. The receptors here all came from an adult in good health.

V and J are TRBV28 and TRBJ1-5; no definite D call. V lost 1 base, J lost 2 bases, and 12 bases lay in between. The V gene's germline CDR1 is MDHEN and CDR2 SYDVKM. This CDR3 contains 16 residues. CDR3 protein: CASSLFRAYGNQPQHF. The CDR3 DNA sequence: TGTGCCAGCAGTTTATTTAGGGCTTACGGCAATCAGCCCCAGCATTTT.

A few counts support this clone. The chain uses TRBV2 and TRBJ1-6; D uncertain. The germline V gene has CDR1 SNHLY and CDR2 FYNNEI. The CDR3 consists of 14 residues. Trimming removed 8 bases at V and 7 bases at J, with 15 bases between. CDR3 protein: CASVIRISNSPLHF. The CDR3 nucleotides are TGTGCCAGCGTCATCCGGATATCGAATTCACCCCTCCACTTT.

The gene calls are TRBV24-1 and TRBJ2-1, with D possibly matching TRBD2 (6 bases). The germline gives CDR1 KGHDR, CDR2 SFDVKD. This CDR3 comprises 16 residues. Trimming pared 1 base from V and 5 bases from J, leaving 14 bases between. CDR3 region: CATSDFLTSGNNEQFF. CDR3 sequence (DNA): TGTGCCACCAGTGATTTTTTGACTAGTGGTAACAATGAGCAGTTCTTC.

The chain uses TRBV5-4 and TRBJ2-1, with D uncertain. Trimming took 0 bases from V and 0 from J, leaving 7 bases between them. Germline values: CDR1 SGHNT, CDR2 YYREEE (reference sequence). This CDR3 is built from 15 residues. CDR3 DNA: TGTGCCAGCAGCTTGGACAGCAGCTCCTACAATGAGCAGTTCTTC. Its translation: CASSLDSSSYNEQFF. Filled out from reference TRBV5-4 and TRBJ2-1, the complete variable domain reads ETGVTQSPTHLIKTRGQQVTLRCSSQSGHNTVSWYQQALGQGPQFIFQYYREEENGRGNFPPRFSGLQFPNYSSELNVNALELDDSALYLCASSLDSSSYNEQFFGPGTRLTVL.

The chain uses TRBV18 and TRBJ2-1; 8 positions match TRBD1. Per germline, CDR1 KGHSH and CDR2 LQKENI. The length of the CDR3 is 14 residues. V shed 5 bases and J 5 bases; nucleotides not matched to a gene: 5. CDR3 bases: TGTGCCAGCTCATCGACAGGGGTGGACAATGAGCAGTTCTTC. Its translation is CASSSTGVDNEQFF.

This clone was counted a single time. The rearrangement joins TRBV30 to TRBJ1-3; no clear D gene. This CDR3 spans 14 amino acids. Deletions cut 5 bases from V and 4 bases from J, with 15 bases between. Germline V gene lookup returns CDR1 GTSNPN and CDR2 SVGIG (reference sequence). This chain's CDR3 is CAWGRLAGGNTIYF. The CDR3 DNA is TGTGCCTGGGGGCGGCTAGCGGGGGGAAACACCATATATTTT.

The rearrangement links TRBV6-4 to TRBJ1-1; TRBD1 aligns across 7 bases. The ends lost 4 bases at V and 5 bases at J; junction bases unmatched: 10. Germline lookup yields CDR1 MRHNA and CDR2 SNTAGT. This CDR3 is 15 amino acids long. In DNA, the CDR3 is TGTGCCAGCAGTGTTTCAGAGGGGGCGAGGACTGAAGCTTTCTTT. Translated, it gives CASSVSEGARTEAFF.

The chain carries TRBV30 and TRBJ1-4, with a possible D match to TRBD1 (5 bases). CDR1 is GTSNPN, CDR2 SVGIG, per germline (reference sequence). The CDR3 length is 14 residues. Trimming stripped 5 bases from V and 7 bases from J, with 17 bases between. CDR3 sequence (DNA): TGTGCCTGGGAGCCGGGGCTGAGGGGTGAAAAACTGTTTTTT. Protein: CAWEPGLRGEKLFF.

This chain connects TRBV7-2 to TRBJ2-1; 11 bases are shared with TRBD1. The trim removed 5 bases at V and 3 bases at J, leaving 12 bases unmatched. Germline V CDR1 and CDR2: SGHTA, FQGNSA. The CDR3 sequence is 18 residues long. Here the CDR3 reads CASSPTPLGTGGYNEQFF. DNA of the CDR3: TGTGCCAGCAGCCCTACCCCCCTCGGGACAGGGGGCTACAATGAGCAGTTCTTC.

The rearrangement links TRBV6-5 to TRBJ1-2; tentative D call: TRBD1 (5 bases). The CDR3 runs to 14 residues. The ends were cut back, 6 bases at V and 2 bases at J, with 13 bases in the middle. The germline V gene encodes CDR1 MNHEY and CDR2 SVGAGI. For the CDR3, the DNA is TGTGCCAGCAGACCGGGACGGTCCAACTATGGCTACACCTTC. Encoded protein: CASRPGRSNYGYTF.

This clone has only a few counts. Distinct nucleotide sequences in the sample also encode this CDR3. The CDR3 spells CASSPQGRVAKNIQYF. The CDR3 nucleotides are TGTGCCAGCTCGCCCCAGGGAAGGGTAGCCAAAAACATTCAGTACTTC. The chain has TRBV18 and TRBJ2-4; tentatively, D is TRBD1 (5 bases). Germline V gene sequence: CDR1 KGHSH, CDR2 LQKENI. The germline V and J ends were trimmed by 6 bases and 0 bases, with 15 bases remaining between them. This CDR3 spans 16 amino acids.

This clone came up a few times. V and J are TRBV11-3 and TRBJ1-5, with D maybe TRBD1 (5 bases). Trimming cost V 4 bases and J 4 bases, with 14 bases left between them. The CDR3 loop spans 15 amino acids. Germline V gene lookup returns CDR1 SGHNT and CDR2 YENEEA. CDR3 amino acids: CASSYGGGWNQPQHF. The CDR3, as DNA: TGTGCCAGCAGCTATGGGGGGGGATGGAATCAGCCCCAGCATTTT.

The CDR3 here is CSVADSSYEQYF. Here the CDR3 DNA reads TGCAGCGTTGCTGACAGCTCCTACGAGCAGTACTTC. The genes are TRBV29-1 and TRBJ2-7; perhaps TRBD1 as D (5 bases). Deletions cut 4 bases from V and 0 bases from J, with 7 bases between. This CDR3 comprises 12 residues. Germline V gene sequence: CDR1 SQVTM, CDR2 ANQGSEA.

The rearrangement uses TRBV7-7 and TRBJ2-2; D remains unclear. CDR1 and CDR2 (germline): SSHAT, FNYEAQ (reference sequence). The V gene lost 5 bases and the J gene lost 5 bases, with 9 bases spanning the gap. The CDR3 length is 13 residues. The CDR3 loop is CASSPRETGELFF. CDR3 coding DNA: TGTGCCAGCAGCCCTAGGGAAACCGGGGAGCTGTTTTTT.

This clone has a handful of counts. The chain links TRBV29-1 to TRBJ2-1; D is ambiguous. V was cut by 4 bases and J by 6 bases, with 19 bases left in between. This CDR3 has 15 residues. The germline gives CDR1 SQVTM, CDR2 ANQGSEA. The CDR3 nucleotides are TGCAGCGTTGGTGGGAAGGGTGGGGTCGGCAATGAGCAGTTCTTC. Protein product: CSVGGKGGVGNEQFF.

About this clone itself: At the DNA level, this CDR3 is encoded by other sequences in the same sample as well. The V and J genes are TRBV3-1 (or the pseudogene TRBV3-2) and TRBJ1-1, with D hard to call. V lost 2 bases and J lost 2, with 3 bases in between. The germline gives CDR1 LGHDT, CDR2 YNNKEL (reference sequence). The CDR3 has 12 residues. DNA for the CDR3: TGTGCCAGCAGCCAAATAAACACTGAAGCTTTCTTT. This translates into CASSQINTEAFF.

This CDR3 is CSAQHGTNEKLFF. In nucleotides, the CDR3 is TGCAGCGCACAACATGGAACTAATGAAAAACTGTTTTTT. The V call is TRBV29-1, the J call TRBJ1-4; D gene uncertain. The CDR3 loop spans 13 amino acids. The germline V gene encodes CDR1 SQVTM and CDR2 ANQGSEA. V was trimmed by 7 bases and J by 1 base, leaving 10 bases between them.

The rearrangement uses TRBV10-2 and TRBJ2-1; 9 bases align to TRBD1. The V segment lost 5 bases and the J segment 10 bases; nucleotides outside the gene matches: 6. This CDR3 is 13 amino acids long. CDR1 and CDR2 (germline): WSHSY, SAAADI. Here the CDR3 DNA reads TGCGCCAGCAGTACCACAGGGGGCATGGAGCAGTTCTTC. This gives the protein CASSTTGGMEQFF.

The CDR3 DNA reads as TGCGCCAGCAGCCCCGGCAGGGGCACCTACGAGCAGTACTTC. It specifies CASSPGRGTYEQYF. The rearrangement links TRBV4-1 to TRBJ2-7; possible D gene TRBD1, 6 bases. V lost 4 bases and J lost 2, with 12 bases in between. Germline V gene data show CDR1 as MGHRA and CDR2 as YSYEKL. CDR3 length equals 14 residues.

The V call is TRBV6-2 or TRBV6-3, the J call TRBJ2-1, with 9 nucleotides matching TRBD2. The CDR3 loop spans 16 amino acids. Losses at the gene ends were 5 bases for V and 8 bases for J; bases not matched to a gene: 13. CDR1 and CDR2 from the germline V gene are MNHEY and SVGEGT. The CDR3 nucleotides are TGTGCCAGCAGTCCCCTGGCGGGAGGGCCTACCCATGAGCAGTTCTTC. Translating it yields CASSPLAGGPTHEQFF.

The V and J genes are TRBV30 and TRBJ1-1; D ambiguous. Germline V lookup: CDR1 GTSNPN, CDR2 SVGIG (reference sequence). V was trimmed by 4 bases and J by 6 bases, leaving 15 bases between them. The CDR3 extends over 13 amino acids. The CDR3 region has the DNA TGTGCCTGGAAAAGTACGAGGGCAGCTGAAGCTTTCTTT. Residues: CAWKSTRAAEAFF.

The V gene is TRBV5-8, the J gene TRBJ1-2; D remains unclear. The CDR3 is 14 amino acids. V dropped 3 bases and J dropped 4 bases, with 13 bases sitting between them. Per germline, CDR1 SGHTS and CDR2 YDEGEE. In DNA form, the CDR3 reads TGTGCCAGCAGCTCGACGAGGGCCGGCTATGGCTACACCTTC. It translates to CASSSTRAGYGYTF.

The chain employs TRBV7-7 and TRBJ2-1; D not certain. The CDR3 contains 14 residues. Trimming took 0 bases from V and 2 from J, leaving 5 bases between them. The germline V gene has CDR1 SSHAT and CDR2 FNYEAQ (reference sequence). The CDR3 bases are TGTGCCAGCAGCTTAGCGGGGACCTACAATGAGCAGTTCTTC. Its translation: CASSLAGTYNEQFF.